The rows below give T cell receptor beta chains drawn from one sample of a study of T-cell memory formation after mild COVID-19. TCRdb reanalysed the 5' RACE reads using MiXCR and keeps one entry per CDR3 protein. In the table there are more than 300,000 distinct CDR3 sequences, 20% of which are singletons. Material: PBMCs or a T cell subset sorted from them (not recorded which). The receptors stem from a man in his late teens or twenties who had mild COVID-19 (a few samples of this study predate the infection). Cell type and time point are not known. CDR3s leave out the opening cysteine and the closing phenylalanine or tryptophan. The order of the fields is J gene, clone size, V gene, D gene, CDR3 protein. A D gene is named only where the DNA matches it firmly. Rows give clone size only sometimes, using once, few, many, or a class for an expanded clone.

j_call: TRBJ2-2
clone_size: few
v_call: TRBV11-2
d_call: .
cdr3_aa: ASSSSLGEAGELF

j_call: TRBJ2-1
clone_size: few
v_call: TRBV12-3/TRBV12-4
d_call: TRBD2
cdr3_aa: ASSLRSGVNGEQF

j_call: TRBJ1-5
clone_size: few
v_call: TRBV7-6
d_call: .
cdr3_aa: ASSLADYQPQH

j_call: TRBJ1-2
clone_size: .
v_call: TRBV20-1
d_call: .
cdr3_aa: SARFGQFGYT

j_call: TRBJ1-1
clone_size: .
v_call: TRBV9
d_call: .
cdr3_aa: ASSVGATWMNTEAF

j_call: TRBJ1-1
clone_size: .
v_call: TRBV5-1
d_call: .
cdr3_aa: ASSLGRAGETEAF

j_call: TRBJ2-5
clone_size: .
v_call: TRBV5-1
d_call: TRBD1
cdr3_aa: ASSGQGASSETQY

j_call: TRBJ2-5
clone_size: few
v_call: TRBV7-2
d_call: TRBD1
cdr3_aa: ASSLSGGAETQY

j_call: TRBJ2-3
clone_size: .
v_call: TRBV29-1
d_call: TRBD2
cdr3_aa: SVEVAGDQTDTQY

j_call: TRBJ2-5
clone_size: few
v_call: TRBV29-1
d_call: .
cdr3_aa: SVEDEVLKETQY

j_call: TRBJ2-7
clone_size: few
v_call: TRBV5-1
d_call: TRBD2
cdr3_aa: ASSFSGGQSEQY

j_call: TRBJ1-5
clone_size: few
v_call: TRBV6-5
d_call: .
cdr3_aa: ASSYGGTQPQH

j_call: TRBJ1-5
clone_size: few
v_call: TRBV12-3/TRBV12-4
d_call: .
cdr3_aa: ASSFSAGNQPQH

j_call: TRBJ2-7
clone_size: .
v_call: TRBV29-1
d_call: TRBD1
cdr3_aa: SVRSGTGGYEQY

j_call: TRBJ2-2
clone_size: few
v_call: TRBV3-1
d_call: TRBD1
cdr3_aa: ASSRDRGPGELF

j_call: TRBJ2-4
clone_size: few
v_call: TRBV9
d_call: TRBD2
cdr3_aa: ASSVGLAGDIQY

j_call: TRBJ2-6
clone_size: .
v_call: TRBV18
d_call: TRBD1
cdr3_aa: ASHGQGGSGANVLT

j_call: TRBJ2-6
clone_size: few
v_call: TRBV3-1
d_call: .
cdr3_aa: ASKPGWGTRTSSGANVLT

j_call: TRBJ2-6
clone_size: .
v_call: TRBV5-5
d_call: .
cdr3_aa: ASSMRGDGANVLT

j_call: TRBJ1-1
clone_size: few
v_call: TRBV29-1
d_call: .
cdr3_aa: SGEGDTEAF

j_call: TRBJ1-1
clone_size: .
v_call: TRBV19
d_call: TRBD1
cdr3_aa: ASSMGTGTANTEAF

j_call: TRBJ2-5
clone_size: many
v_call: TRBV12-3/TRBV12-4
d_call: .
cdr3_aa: ASRTVGAFRTQY

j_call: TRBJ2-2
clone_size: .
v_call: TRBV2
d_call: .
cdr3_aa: ASSGFRGNTGELF

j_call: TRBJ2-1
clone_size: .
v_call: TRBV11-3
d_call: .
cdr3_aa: ASSRAVGDEQF

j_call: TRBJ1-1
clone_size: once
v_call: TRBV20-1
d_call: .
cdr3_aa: SAPPGQRNTEAF